This passage covers 9 T cell receptor beta chains from one sample sequenced in a study of T cell responses to AZD1222 COVID-19 vaccine. Produced via immunoSEQ multiplex PCR; TCRdb's table is partial and in-frame only. The profile covers more than 120,000 clones, with just over 90% appearing a single time and 4.5% to 5.5% taken by the ten largest. Sample: peripheral blood, taken on day 0 of AZD1222 vaccination. Receptors were obtained from an adult in good health.

The gene calls are TRBV3-1 (or the pseudogene TRBV3-2) and TRBJ2-2, with D hard to call. Germline values: CDR1 LGHDT, CDR2 YNNKEL (reference sequence). V lost 4 bases, J lost 6 bases, and 3 bases lay in between. This CDR3 comprises 11 residues. CDR3 in amino acids: CASSRAGELFF. CDR3 in DNA: TGTGCCAGCAGCCGAGCCGGGGAGCTGTTTTTT.

This chain links TRBV2 with TRBJ2-7; D not certain. The CDR3 has 13 residues. With 10 bases removed from V and 4 bases from J, the gap between germline ends came to 17 bases. Germline lookup yields CDR1 SNHLY and CDR2 FYNNEI. The CDR3 DNA sequence: TGTGCCACCGGAGCTGGGCCATTATACGAGCAGTACTTC. This sequence encodes CATGAGPLYEQYF.

The V gene is TRBV27, the J gene TRBJ2-1; a possible D gene is TRBD1 (6 bases). V lost 3 bases and J 7 bases, leaving 13 bases between the germline ends. CDR3 size: 14 residues. In germline, CDR1 is MNHEY, CDR2 SMNVEV (reference sequence). CDR3 residues: CASSFFLGQNEQFF. CDR3 sequence (DNA): TGTGCCAGCAGTTTCTTTCTGGGACAAAATGAGCAGTTCTTC.

J is TRBJ1-1 and V is TRBV6-1; 8 bases match TRBD1. Germline loops: CDR1 MNHNS, CDR2 SASEGT. After removal of 2 bases from V and 3 bases from J, the junction contained 5 bases not matched to a gene. CDR3 length: 15 residues. This CDR3 is CASSERTGGDTEAFF. DNA for the CDR3: TGTGCCAGCAGTGAACGAACAGGGGGGGACACTGAAGCTTTCTTT.

CDR3 nucleotides: TGTGCCAGCAGCTTTTCAAGCTATGGCTACACCTTC. Its translation is CASSFSSYGYTF. The chain is built from TRBV7-9 and TRBJ1-2; D remains ambiguous. The CDR3 consists of 12 residues. V shed 3 bases and J shed 4 bases, with 6 bases lying between them. CDR1 and CDR2 from the germline V gene are SEHNR and FQNEAQ (reference sequence).

The CDR3 loop is CASSYSGSYNEQFF. In nucleotides, the CDR3 is TGTGCCAGCAGTTACTCGGGCAGCTACAATGAGCAGTTCTTC. V and J are TRBV6-5 and TRBJ2-1; D gene unclear. Trimming stripped 0 bases from V and 3 bases from J, with 6 bases between. Germline CDR1 and CDR2: MNHEY and SVGAGI. The CDR3 loop spans 14 amino acids.

The chain joins TRBV5-6 to TRBJ2-7; maybe TRBD1 (5 bases). This CDR3 comprises 12 residues. Germline V gene data show CDR1 as SGHDT and CDR2 as YYEEEE. V was pared by 4 bases and J by 3 bases, with 8 bases between. As DNA, the CDR3 is TGTGCCAGCAGCCAGACAGTCTACGAGCAGTACTTC. This gives the protein CASSQTVYEQYF.

This rearrangement joins TRBV4-2 to TRBJ1-2; no clear D gene. V was clipped by 0 bases and J by 1 base, with 3 bases between them. Germline assignment: CDR1 LGHNA and CDR2 YNFKEQ. This CDR3 has 13 amino acids. As DNA, the CDR3 is TGTGCCAGCAGCCAAGAAAATAACTATGGCTACACCTTC. Protein: CASSQENNYGYTF.

This rearrangement joins TRBV29-1 to TRBJ2-1; 9 nucleotides agree with TRBD2. V shed 5 bases, J shed 2 bases, and the junction held 1 base outside the gene matches. Germline V gene data show CDR1 as SQVTM and CDR2 as ANQGSEA. CDR3 length equals 13 residues. The CDR3: CSVLAGAYNEQFF. DNA of the CDR3: TGCAGCGTTTTAGCGGGGGCCTACAATGAGCAGTTCTTC.